This T cell receptor beta chain was found in a study of T cells in localized non-small cell lung cancer. Study-wide results and limits: In adjacent lung, a median roughly 53 of the top 100 tumor clones were found. Measurement of T cell clonality placed uninvolved adjacent lung highest, above the level in tumor.

This clone was counted between two and nine times. Its specificity is unknown. Lacking atypia, the adjacent lung had been sampled at least 2 cm away from the tumor margin. Clones were sequenced by immunoSEQ multiplex PCR, and TCRdb holds only the in-frame ones, with some missing. The sample has 1,500 to 2,000 clones; roughly 28% are singletons. The CDR3 extends over 16 amino acids. V gave up 1 base and J gave up 2 bases, with 11 bases separating them. The germline CDR1 and CDR2 sequences are ENHRY and SYGVKD. The chain uses TRBV10-3 and TRBJ2-2; D is ambiguous. The input for sequencing was normal lung tissue next to the tumor, taken before any cancer treatment. The clonotype was recovered from a woman aged 35-75 years with stage III lung adenocarcinoma. The CDR3 DNA follows: TGTGCCATCAGTGAGTACGGCAGTGCTAACACCGGGGAGCTGTTTTTT. Protein: CAISEYGSANTGELFF.